This is a list of T cell receptor beta chains from one sample in a study of cytomegalovirus exposure and HLA in healthy donors. The data were produced by immunoSEQ multiplex PCR, yet TCRdb's version contains in-frame clones alone and is incomplete. The repertoire holds 95,000 to 150,000 clones, with approximately 81% as singletons. Source material: PBMCs. These TCRs come from a man aged 18 to 35 in good health and CMV-seropositive. Both conserved end residues are trimmed from each CDR3. Fields, in order: J gene, V gene, CDR3 protein.

j_call: TRBJ2-7
v_call: TRBV4-3
cdr3_aa: ASSLMTGGDEQY

j_call: TRBJ2-7
v_call: TRBV11-2
cdr3_aa: ASSLLGRGLRGEQY

j_call: TRBJ1-5
v_call: TRBV19
cdr3_aa: ASSNARGGVGNQPQH

j_call: TRBJ1-6
v_call: TRBV7-9
cdr3_aa: ASSQYGQDGSPLH

j_call: TRBJ1-3
v_call: TRBV25-1
cdr3_aa: ASSGGSSWGNTIY

j_call: TRBJ2-5
v_call: TRBV19
cdr3_aa: ASTPVQGSETQY

j_call: TRBJ2-7
v_call: TRBV6-5
cdr3_aa: ASSYSGLAGVREQY

j_call: TRBJ2-5
v_call: TRBV5-1
cdr3_aa: ASSNHGKLAGGQETQY

j_call: TRBJ1-2
v_call: TRBV7-9
cdr3_aa: ASSSPTGDGYT

j_call: TRBJ1-2
v_call: TRBV5-6
cdr3_aa: ASGDRGRSYGYT

j_call: TRBJ1-6
v_call: TRBV27
cdr3_aa: ASSLRTQGGHSPLH

j_call: TRBJ2-1
v_call: TRBV5-1
cdr3_aa: ASSRGTSGGIYNEQF

j_call: TRBJ2-7
v_call: TRBV11-2
cdr3_aa: ASRPTGSSYEQY

j_call: TRBJ2-7
v_call: TRBV14
cdr3_aa: ASSQDAGYSRGSYEQY

j_call: TRBJ1-3
v_call: TRBV7-2
cdr3_aa: ASSLETRGANTIY

j_call: TRBJ2-5
v_call: TRBV18
cdr3_aa: ASSPTGVPTQY

j_call: TRBJ2-7
v_call: TRBV30
cdr3_aa: AWNDGLAGTSLEQY

j_call: TRBJ2-3
v_call: TRBV7-2
cdr3_aa: ASHGTSGTDTQY

j_call: TRBJ2-7
v_call: TRBV11-2
cdr3_aa: ASSLGQGAGYEQY

j_call: TRBJ2-7
v_call: TRBV7-2
cdr3_aa: ASSLDGSALSYEQY

j_call: TRBJ2-1
v_call: TRBV4-3
cdr3_aa: ASSQGTIYNEQF

j_call: TRBJ2-1
v_call: TRBV30
cdr3_aa: ASRTGAFNEQF

j_call: TRBJ1-1
v_call: TRBV5-4
cdr3_aa: AYRSVDGAEAF

j_call: TRBJ1-1
v_call: TRBV27
cdr3_aa: ASSITGANTEAF

j_call: TRBJ2-2
v_call: TRBV19
cdr3_aa: ASSRGRITGELF

j_call: TRBJ1-1
v_call: TRBV18
cdr3_aa: ASSQNPGTVNTEAF

j_call: TRBJ1-1
v_call: TRBV5-4
cdr3_aa: ASSLDDSEAF

j_call: TRBJ1-1
v_call: TRBV6-6
cdr3_aa: ASSRTGTGAEAF

j_call: TRBJ2-2
v_call: TRBV19
cdr3_aa: ASSMVAVENTGELF

j_call: TRBJ2-7
v_call: TRBV5-5
cdr3_aa: ASSFKTGGVEQY

j_call: TRBJ1-1
v_call: TRBV10-3
cdr3_aa: ATRDSQNTEAF

j_call: TRBJ1-1
v_call: TRBV19
cdr3_aa: ASSMDRLNTEAF

j_call: TRBJ2-1
v_call: TRBV5-4
cdr3_aa: ASSYDKRWGRSEQF

j_call: TRBJ2-1
v_call: TRBV9
cdr3_aa: ASSVAPDNEQF

j_call: TRBJ2-1
v_call: TRBV4-3
cdr3_aa: ASSQDTLRGSYNEQF

j_call: TRBJ2-7
v_call: TRBV6-5
cdr3_aa: ASSIGTGRYEQY

j_call: NA
v_call: TRBV2
cdr3_aa: ASRTTGGVYEQY

j_call: TRBJ1-6
v_call: TRBV6-5
cdr3_aa: ASSYSRESSPLH

j_call: TRBJ1-6
v_call: TRBV5-1
cdr3_aa: ASSFLQSNSPLH